This TCR beta chain was found in a study of T cells in Graves' hyperthyroidism and ophthalmopathy. Study results and caveats: The model made its ophthalmopathy prediction, and onset followed a median about 6 months later. From stable hyperthyroidism, ophthalmopathy was separated by a 13 V-J model.

Points on this clonotype: Its antigen is not identified. The junction shows a germline mismatch at one end, possibly a read error.

TCR beta CDR3 regions were amplified from RNA transcripts. The TCR CDR3 was amplified in a first-round RT-PCR using the HTBI primer set. Each CDR3 protein gets one entry after TCRdb re-called the multiplex PCR reads with MiXCR. The table includes hundreds of thousands of distinct CDR3 sequences, around 38% detected once. Each patient was aged 18 to 65 and had newly diagnosed hyperthyroidism of under 2 months' duration. Clinicians diagnosed patients from clinical symptoms, serum thyroxine and TRAb, thyroid ultrasound and orbital computed tomography. Per the germline V gene, CDR1 is SEHNR and CDR2 is FQNEAQ (reference sequence). This CDR3 has 13 residues.

Sequencing was performed on blood. The V and J genes are TRBV7-9 and TRBJ1-1; no definite D call. The TCR originated in a man between 18 and 29 years old with Graves' hyperthyroidism. The CDR3 sequence is CASSPSGDTEAFF. DNA of the CDR3: TGCGCCAGCAGCCCGAGTGGGGACACTGAAGCTTTCTTT.